What follows describes a single T cell receptor (beta chain). Its antigen is currently unknown. The V segment lost 1 base and the J segment 9 bases; nucleotides outside the gene matches: 3. CDR3 length: 14 amino acids. Germline V lookup: CDR1 SGHNT, CDR2 YYREEE (reference sequence). Profiling relied on immunoSEQ multiplex PCR, and the TCRdb table lists in-frame clones only, not all of them. The profile shows about 91,000 clones, approximately 90% of them singletons. These data belong to a study of T cell responses to AZD1222 COVID-19 vaccine. Study-wide findings and caveats: With dominance at 160-218 and 743-854, vaccine-associated CD4 TCRs spanned spike. The repertoires were collected only after the peak T cell response. The number of AZD1222 recipients seropositive at baseline was only five to seven.

The clonotype was recovered from an adult who received the AZD1222 COVID-19 vaccine. The sequences come from peripheral blood, collected 28 days after the second AZD1222 dose. The chain has TRBV5-4 and TRBJ1-6, with 8 bases identical to TRBD1. The CDR3 here is CASSLQGAGSPLHF. The CDR3 nucleotides are TGTGCCAGCAGCTTGCAGGGGGCCGGTTCACCCCTCCACTTT. Variable domain in full (rest from reference TRBV5-4 and TRBJ1-6): ETGVTQSPTHLIKTRGQQVTLRCSSQSGHNTVSWYQQALGQGPQFIFQYYREEENGRGNFPPRFSGLQFPNYSSELNVNALELDDSALYLCASSLQGAGSPLHFGNGTRLTVT.